The text below deals with one T cell receptor beta chain. This specimen belongs to a study of blood T cell repertoires in COVID-19. CDR3 length: 11 residues. The germline CDR1 and CDR2 sequences are MNHNS and SASEGT. V shed 3 bases and J shed 7 bases, with 4 bases lying between them. Here immunoSEQ multiplex PCR was the method, and the copy in TCRdb shows in-frame clones only, minus some. The sample comprises about 190,000 clones, roughly 80% of which are singletons, and roughly 14% rests with the top ten. The chain combines TRBV6-1 with TRBJ1-5; D is unresolved. The material sequenced was peripheral blood. This TCR was sampled from a man aged 50 or older who had recovered from COVID-19. This CDR3 reads CASSDQQPQHF. The CDR3, as DNA: TGTGCCAGCAGTGACCAGCAGCCCCAGCATTTT.